The clone carrying this T cell receptor beta chain was picked up one time. Its antigen is still unknown. This sample is part of a study of cytomegalovirus exposure and HLA in healthy donors. General study results and limits: According to the study, 160 or so TCR beta chains were cytomegalovirus-associated.

PCR involved 60 Vbeta and 13 Jbeta primers. The protocol was immunoSEQ multiplex PCR, while the TCRdb copy is restricted to in-frame clones and leaves out a portion. The table includes about 160,000 clones, roughly 77% detected once. The CDR3 extends over 10 amino acids. Germline lookup yields CDR1 SGHKS and CDR2 YYEKEE (reference sequence). The chain links TRBV5-5 to TRBJ2-7, with TRBD2 identical over 7 bases. The TCR sequence derives from a human donor in good health. The sample taken for sequencing was PBMCs. The CDR3 protein is CASHAGTTPV. The CDR3 coding sequence is TGTGCCAGCCACGCCGGGACTACCCCAGTC.